This T cell receptor beta chain came from a study of T cell repertoires in cytomegalovirus infection. Study context: Indicated by public TCR beta signatures were CMV infection and matching HLA type. Study-wide results and caveats: Public TCR beta family frequency separated CMV-and-HLA carriers, including in an independent cohort. Dominating the ex vivo response were TCR beta clonotypes that were CMV-specific and HLA-C-restricted.

The CDR3 is 15 residues long. With 1 base clipped from V and 4 bases from J, the junction kept 6 bases outside the gene matches. Germline assignment: CDR1 DFQATT and CDR2 SNEGSKA (reference sequence). Via MiXCR, TCRdb re-called the reads, giving one row per CDR3 protein. This table has 150,000 to 200,000 distinct CDR3 sequences, 28% appearing once. This clonotype was observed a handful of times. Its target is not known. Source material: PBMCs. The clonotype originates from a human donor in good health (CMV status not recorded). Some clones in this sample may be carry-over from other donors' samples. The chain is built from TRBV20-1 and TRBJ1-2; TRBD1 agrees at 10 bases. The CDR3 DNA is TGCAGTGCTAGAGGAAGGACAGGGGGTGCCTATGGCTACACCTTC. Residues: CSARGRTGGAYGYTF.